These 14 T cell receptor beta chains were all obtained from the same sample, sequenced in a study of lymphopenia after photon versus proton radiotherapy. Here immunoSEQ multiplex PCR was the method, and the copy in TCRdb shows in-frame clones only, minus some. The sample comprises tens of thousands of clones, about 85% of which are singletons, and about 2.9% rests with the top ten. This specimen was peripheral blood, taken from a patient treated with photon-based radiotherapy. The receptors here all came from a middle-aged man with gastric cancer.

This sequence joins TRBV28 and TRBJ2-3, with TRBD2 as a possible D gene (6 bases). Trimming left V 2 bases short and J 7 bases short, with 25 bases between. The V gene's germline CDR1 is MDHEN and CDR2 SYDVKM. This CDR3 region has 18 residues. The CDR3 region is CASSLTPGLTLNMYTQYF. The CDR3 region has the DNA TGTGCCAGCAGTTTAACCCCCGGACTAACCCTCAACATGTATACGCAGTATTTT.

The rearrangement links TRBV6-6 to TRBJ2-1, with 8 bases fitting TRBD2. This CDR3 region has 14 residues. J lost 2 bases, V lost 9 bases, and 6 bases had no gene match. From germline, CDR1 is MNHNY and CDR2 SVGAGI (reference sequence). CDR3 amino acids: CASVGRDAYNEQFF. CDR3 nucleotide sequence: TGTGCCAGTGTCGGGAGGGACGCCTACAATGAGCAGTTCTTC.

Of note for this clone: At one end, the junction sequence differs from germline, possibly due to a read error. The same CDR3 can be traced to other DNA sequences in this sample. V usage is TRBV7-6 and J usage is TRBJ2-1; TRBD2 agrees at 9 bases. The CDR3 length is 16 residues. Germline V lookup: CDR1 SGHVS, CDR2 FNYEAQ. DNA for the CDR3: TGTGCCAGCAGCCTCCGCCTAGCGGGACCTTACAATGAACAGTTCTTC. This codes for CASSLRLAGPYNEQFF.

This rearrangement joins TRBV25-1 to TRBJ1-5, with D possibly TRBD1 on 5 matching bases. The CDR3 totals 11 residues. Germline assignment: CDR1 MGHDK and CDR2 SYGVNS. The V end was cut by 4 bases, the J end by 9 bases, with 7 bases between. The CDR3 reads CASSAGGPQHF. The DNA for the CDR3 is TGTGCCAGCAGTGCCGGGGGGCCCCAGCATTTT.

This clone was observed a handful of times. The chain has TRBV9 and TRBJ1-5; maybe TRBD1 (5 bases). Germline V lookup: CDR1 SGDLS, CDR2 YYNGEE. Trimming cost V 4 bases and J 3 bases, with 8 bases left between them. This CDR3 comprises 13 residues. The CDR3 loop reads CASSTGPNQPQHF. CDR3 nucleotides: TGTGCCAGCAGCACGGGACCCAATCAGCCCCAGCATTTT.

This chain uses TRBV4-2 with TRBJ2-1; TRBD2 might be the D (5 bases). CDR1 and CDR2 from the germline V gene are LGHNA and YNFKEQ. V was shortened by 0 bases and J by 5 bases, with 14 bases between the two germline ends. The CDR3 runs to 16 residues. The CDR3 bases are TGTGCCAGCAGCCAAGACAATAGAGGGTCCCACAATGAGCAGTTCTTC. This encodes CASSQDNRGSHNEQFF.

This clone came up a few times. The chain couples TRBV19 to TRBJ2-3, with D maybe TRBD1 (5 bases). Germline V lookup: CDR1 LNHDA, CDR2 SQIVND (reference sequence). The CDR3 length is 13 residues. V lost 4 bases, J lost 11 bases, and 16 bases lay in between. CDR3 sequence: CASSTGLGRWQYF. The CDR3 bases are TGTGCCAGTAGTACGGGCCTGGGGCGTTGGCAGTATTTT.

The chain combines TRBV4-3 with TRBJ2-1; 8 nucleotides line up with TRBD1. The CDR3 is 17 residues long. Germline CDR1 LGHNA, CDR2 YSLEER. J gave up 4 bases and V 0 bases, and 8 bases lay outside the gene matches. In DNA, the CDR3 is TGCGCCAGCAGCCAAGAGTTAGGACAGGGCGGTTACAATGAGCAGTTCTTC. Translating it yields CASSQELGQGGYNEQFF.

In this sample, this clone turned up once. The chain links TRBV7-2 to TRBJ1-2; the D is unclear. In germline, CDR1 is SGHTA, CDR2 FQGNSA. V shed 5 bases and J shed 3 bases, with 10 bases lying between them. The CDR3 has 13 amino acids. CDR3 protein: CASSPGEDYGYTF. CDR3 coding DNA: TGTGCCAGCAGCCCCGGGGAAGACTATGGCTACACCTTC.

This chain links TRBV18 with TRBJ2-7; 9 nucleotides match TRBD1. V was pared by 4 bases and J by 1 base, with 5 bases of the junction left unmatched. CDR3 size: 15 residues. CDR1 KGHSH and CDR2 LQKENI come from the germline V gene. Written as DNA, the CDR3 is TGTGCCAGCTCACGGGGGACAGGGCCATCCTACGAGCAGTACTTC. Translation gives CASSRGTGPSYEQYF.

This chain connects TRBV5-1 to TRBJ2-2; 13 bases are a match to TRBD2. Per germline, CDR1 SGHRS and CDR2 YFSETQ. The CDR3 totals 15 residues. After removal of 3 bases from V and 9 bases from J, the junction contained 5 bases not matched to a gene. CDR3 in amino acids: CASSSGTSGVRELFF. The DNA of the CDR3 is TGCGCCAGCAGCTCAGGGACTAGCGGGGTCCGGGAGCTGTTTTTT.

The V and J genes are TRBV2 and TRBJ2-1, with 11 positions matching TRBD2. This CDR3 spans 14 amino acids. Germline CDR1 reads SNHLY; CDR2 reads FYNNEI. Trimming took 5 bases from V and 9 from J; bases not matched to a gene: 6. CDR3 nucleotide sequence: TGTGCCAGCAGTAGTAGCGGGAGGGGCGTTGAGCAGTTCTTC. Translation: CASSSSGRGVEQFF.

V usage is TRBV27 and J usage is TRBJ2-1, with 8 bases matching TRBD2. CDR1 is MNHEY, CDR2 SMNVEV, per germline (reference sequence). The V segment lost 4 bases and the J segment 14 bases; nucleotides outside the gene matches: 16. This CDR3 is built from 15 residues. This CDR3 reads CASSSGTTLYGREFF. The DNA for the CDR3 is TGTGCCAGCAGTTCCGGGACTACTTTATACGGGAGGGAGTTCTTC.

The V and J genes are TRBV6-1 and TRBJ2-4, with D unresolved. V lost 1 base and J 9 bases, leaving 10 bases between the germline ends. The CDR3 length is 13 residues. Germline V gene lookup returns CDR1 MNHNS and CDR2 SASEGT. For the CDR3, the DNA is TGTGCCAGCAGTGAAGACAGCTCGGGCATTCAGTACTTC. Translation: CASSEDSSGIQYF.